Sequencing of this TCR beta chain was carried out in a study of blood T cell repertoires in COVID-19. As for the study in general: Sample material is recorded as cDNA or gDNA derived from T cells, B-cell-depleted T cells, or PBMCs.

Per the authors' pipeline: Counts of nucleated cells, estimated from reference gene primer amplification, were obtained. Generated by immunoSEQ multiplex PCR, the TCRdb table keeps only in-frame clones and is missing some. That table supplies the V and J calls and clone size; D and trimming were determined from the DNA. The sample lists around 250,000 clones; around 83% were seen once. The study drew participants aged about 18 to 95 years from approximately 25 US areas. Donors were grouped by their self-reported clinical history. This clone was found once. Sequenced: PBMCs or T cells enriched from blood (not recorded which). This sequence was found in a man in his forties who had been exposed to COVID-19.

The DNA of the CDR3 is TGTGCCAGCAGCGTAGAAGCATCGAACACCGGGGAGCTGTTTTTT. It translates to CASSVEASNTGELFF. This chain joins TRBV9 and TRBJ2-2; D gene ambiguous. The CDR3 consists of 15 residues. Germline V lookup: CDR1 SGDLS, CDR2 YYNGEE. V lost 0 bases to trimming and J lost 0 bases, with 6 bases between them.